These 5 T cell receptor beta chains share one sample of origin, sequenced in a study of blood T cell repertoires in COVID-19. Sequencing was performed with immunoSEQ multiplex PCR; in TCRdb, only in-frame clones are kept and a portion is missing. The table lists about 81,000 clones, 89% of them singletons. Source material: peripheral blood. These receptors were collected from a man between 65 and 85 years old with active or convalescent COVID-19.

The rearrangement joins TRBV6-5 to TRBJ2-3; the D gene is possibly TRBD1 (7 bases). Germline V gives CDR1 MNHEY, CDR2 SVGAGI. Deletions cut 2 bases from V and 4 bases from J, with 13 bases between. There are 15 residues in the CDR3. The CDR3 here is CASSYGAGGSDTQYF. As DNA, the CDR3 is TGTGCCAGCAGTTACGGGGCAGGGGGGTCAGATACGCAGTATTTT.

The rearrangement links TRBV19 to TRBJ1-6, with D perhaps matching TRBD1 (5 bases). The CDR3 length is 14 residues. With 10 bases removed from V and 6 bases from J, the gap between germline ends came to 16 bases. Germline V gene sequence: CDR1 LNHDA, CDR2 SQIVND (reference sequence). The CDR3 protein is CATRLRDSNSPLHF. The CDR3 DNA sequence: TGTGCCACTCGACTTAGAGACAGTAATTCACCCCTCCACTTT.

V usage is TRBV12-3 or TRBV12-4 and J usage is TRBJ1-2, with D possibly being TRBD1 (6 bases). This CDR3 has 13 amino acids. V lost 3 bases and J 5 bases, leaving 10 bases between the germline ends. CDR3 region: CASSFTGSYGYTF. CDR3 coding DNA: TGTGCCAGCAGTTTTACAGGGAGTTATGGCTACACCTTC.

CDR3 sequence: CASSQDHGTGLGSGELFF. The CDR3, as DNA: TGTGCCAGCAGCCAAGATCATGGGACAGGGTTAGGATCCGGGGAGCTGTTTTTT. The chain uses TRBV4-2 and TRBJ2-2, with 9 bases lining up with TRBD1. The V gene end was trimmed by 0 bases and the J gene end by 6 bases; junction bases not matched to a gene: 11. CDR1 and CDR2 (germline): LGHNA, YNFKEQ. CDR3 length: 18 residues.

This chain joins TRBV28 and TRBJ1-1, with 8 bases lining up with TRBD1. Germline V lookup: CDR1 MDHEN, CDR2 SYDVKM. The trim removed 4 bases at V and 0 bases at J, leaving 4 bases unmatched. This CDR3 has 15 amino acids. CDR3 residues: CASSSPGQVNTEAFF. The CDR3 DNA reads as TGTGCCAGCAGTTCTCCGGGACAGGTGAACACTGAAGCTTTCTTT.